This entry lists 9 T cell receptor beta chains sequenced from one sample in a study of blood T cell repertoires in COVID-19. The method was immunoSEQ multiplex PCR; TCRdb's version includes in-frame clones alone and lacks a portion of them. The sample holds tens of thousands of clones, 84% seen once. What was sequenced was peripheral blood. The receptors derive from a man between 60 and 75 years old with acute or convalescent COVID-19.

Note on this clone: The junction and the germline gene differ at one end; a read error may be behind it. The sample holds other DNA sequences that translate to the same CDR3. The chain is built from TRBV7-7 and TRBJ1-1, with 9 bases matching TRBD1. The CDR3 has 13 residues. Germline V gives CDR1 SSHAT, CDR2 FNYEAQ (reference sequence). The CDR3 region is CASSLDRGTEAFF. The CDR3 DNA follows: TGTGCTAGCAGCTTGGACAGGGGTACTGAAGCTTTCTTT.

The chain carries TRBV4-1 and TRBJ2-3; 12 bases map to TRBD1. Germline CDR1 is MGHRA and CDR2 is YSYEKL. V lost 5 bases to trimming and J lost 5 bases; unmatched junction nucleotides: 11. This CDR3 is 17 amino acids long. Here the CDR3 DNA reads TGCGCCAGCAGCACCTTACCGGGACAGGGGGCGAAAGATACGCAGTATTTT. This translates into CASSTLPGQGAKDTQYF.

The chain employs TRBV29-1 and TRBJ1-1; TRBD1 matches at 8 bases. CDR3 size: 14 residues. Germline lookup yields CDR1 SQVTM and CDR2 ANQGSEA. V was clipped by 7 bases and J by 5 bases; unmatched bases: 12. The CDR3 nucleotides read TGCAGCGCTATAGGACAGGGAGGAGGAACTGAAGCTTTCTTT. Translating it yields CSAIGQGGGTEAFF. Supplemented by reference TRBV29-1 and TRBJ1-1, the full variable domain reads SAVISQKPSRDICQRGTSLTIQCQVDSQVTMMFWYRQQPGQSLTLIATANQGSEATYESGFVIDKFPISRPNLTFSTLTVSNMSPEDSSIYLCSAIGQGGGTEAFFGQGTRLTVV.

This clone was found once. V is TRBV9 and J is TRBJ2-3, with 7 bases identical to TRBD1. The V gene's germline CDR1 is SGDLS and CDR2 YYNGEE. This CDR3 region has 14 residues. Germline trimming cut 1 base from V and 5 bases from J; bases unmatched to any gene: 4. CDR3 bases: TGTGCCAGCAGCGTAACACAGGGGAAAGATACGCAGTATTTT. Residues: CASSVTQGKDTQYF.

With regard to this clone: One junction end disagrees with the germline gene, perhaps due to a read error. The CDR3 bases are TGTGCCAGCAGCGAATGGAGGGTCCAAGAGACCCAGTACTTC. The encoded protein is CASSEWRVQETQYF. The rearrangement joins TRBV25-1 to TRBJ2-5; TRBD2 might be the D (6 bases). CDR3 length: 14 amino acids. Germline lookup yields CDR1 MGHDK and CDR2 SYGVNS. Combining the CDR3 with reference TRBV25-1 and TRBJ2-5 gives the whole variable domain EADIYQTPRYLVIGTGKKITLECSQTMGHDKMYWYQQDPGMELHLIHYSYGVNSTEKGDLSSESTVSRIRTEHFPLTLESARPSHTSQYLCASSEWRVQETQYFGPGTRLLVL.

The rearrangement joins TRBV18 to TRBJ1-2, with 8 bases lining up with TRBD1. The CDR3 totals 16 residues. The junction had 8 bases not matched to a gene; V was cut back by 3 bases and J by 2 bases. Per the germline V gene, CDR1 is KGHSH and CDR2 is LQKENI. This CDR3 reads CASSPSTGEYNYGYTF. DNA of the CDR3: TGTGCCAGCTCACCTTCGACAGGGGAATACAACTATGGCTACACCTTC.

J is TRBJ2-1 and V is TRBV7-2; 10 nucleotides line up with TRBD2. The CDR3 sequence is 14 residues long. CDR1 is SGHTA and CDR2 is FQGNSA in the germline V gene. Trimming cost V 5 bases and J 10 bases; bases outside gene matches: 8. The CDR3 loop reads CASSVWTSGREQFF. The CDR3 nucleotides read TGTGCCAGCAGCGTCTGGACTAGCGGACGGGAGCAGTTCTTC.

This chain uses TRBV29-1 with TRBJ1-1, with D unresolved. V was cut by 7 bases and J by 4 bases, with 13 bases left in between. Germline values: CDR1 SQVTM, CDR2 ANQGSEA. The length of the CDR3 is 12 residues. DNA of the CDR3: TGCAGCGCCGGTGGACTGCGCACTGAAGCTTTCTTT. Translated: CSAGGLRTEAFF.

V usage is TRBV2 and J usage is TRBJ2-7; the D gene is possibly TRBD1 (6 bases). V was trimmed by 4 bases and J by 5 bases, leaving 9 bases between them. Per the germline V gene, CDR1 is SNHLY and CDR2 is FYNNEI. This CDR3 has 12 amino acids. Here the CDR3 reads CASSGAGDEQYF. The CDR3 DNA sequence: TGTGCCAGCAGTGGGGCAGGGGACGAGCAGTACTTC.